Reported below is one T cell receptor beta chain. Germline-derived CDR1 and CDR2 are SEHNR and FQNEAQ (reference sequence). The V end was cut by 2 bases, the J end by 1 base, with 8 bases between. The CDR3 consists of 14 residues. This sample was included in a study of control samples from healthy donors and cancer patients. The method was immunoSEQ multiplex PCR; TCRdb's version includes in-frame clones alone and lacks a portion of them. The table lists about 130,000 clones, roughly 87% of them singletons, with around 1.8% in the top ten. Sequenced input: blood. The chain carries TRBV7-9 and TRBJ2-5; D may be TRBD1 (5 bases). The sequence was collected from a man younger than 35 in good health. The CDR3 loop is CASSLSQGQETQYF. The CDR3 DNA sequence: TGTGCCAGCAGCTTAAGCCAGGGCCAAGAGACCCAGTACTTC.